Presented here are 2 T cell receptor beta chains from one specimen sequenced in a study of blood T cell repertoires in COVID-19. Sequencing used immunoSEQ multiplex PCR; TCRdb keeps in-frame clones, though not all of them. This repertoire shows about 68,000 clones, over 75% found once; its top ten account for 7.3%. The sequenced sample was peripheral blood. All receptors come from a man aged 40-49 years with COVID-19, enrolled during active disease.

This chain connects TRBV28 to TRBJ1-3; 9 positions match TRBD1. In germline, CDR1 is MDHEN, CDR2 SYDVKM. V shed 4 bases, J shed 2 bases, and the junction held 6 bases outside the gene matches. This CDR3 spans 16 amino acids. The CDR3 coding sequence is TGTGCCAGCAGTTCCACAGGGGGCTTACCTGGAAACACCATATATTTT. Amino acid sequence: CASSSTGGLPGNTIYF.

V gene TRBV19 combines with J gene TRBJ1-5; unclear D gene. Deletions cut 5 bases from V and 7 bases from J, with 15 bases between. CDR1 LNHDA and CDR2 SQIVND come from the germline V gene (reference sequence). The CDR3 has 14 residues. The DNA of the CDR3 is TGTGCCAGTAGTCCGGGGATACAAGGGCAGCCCCAGCATTTT. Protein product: CASSPGIQGQPQHF.